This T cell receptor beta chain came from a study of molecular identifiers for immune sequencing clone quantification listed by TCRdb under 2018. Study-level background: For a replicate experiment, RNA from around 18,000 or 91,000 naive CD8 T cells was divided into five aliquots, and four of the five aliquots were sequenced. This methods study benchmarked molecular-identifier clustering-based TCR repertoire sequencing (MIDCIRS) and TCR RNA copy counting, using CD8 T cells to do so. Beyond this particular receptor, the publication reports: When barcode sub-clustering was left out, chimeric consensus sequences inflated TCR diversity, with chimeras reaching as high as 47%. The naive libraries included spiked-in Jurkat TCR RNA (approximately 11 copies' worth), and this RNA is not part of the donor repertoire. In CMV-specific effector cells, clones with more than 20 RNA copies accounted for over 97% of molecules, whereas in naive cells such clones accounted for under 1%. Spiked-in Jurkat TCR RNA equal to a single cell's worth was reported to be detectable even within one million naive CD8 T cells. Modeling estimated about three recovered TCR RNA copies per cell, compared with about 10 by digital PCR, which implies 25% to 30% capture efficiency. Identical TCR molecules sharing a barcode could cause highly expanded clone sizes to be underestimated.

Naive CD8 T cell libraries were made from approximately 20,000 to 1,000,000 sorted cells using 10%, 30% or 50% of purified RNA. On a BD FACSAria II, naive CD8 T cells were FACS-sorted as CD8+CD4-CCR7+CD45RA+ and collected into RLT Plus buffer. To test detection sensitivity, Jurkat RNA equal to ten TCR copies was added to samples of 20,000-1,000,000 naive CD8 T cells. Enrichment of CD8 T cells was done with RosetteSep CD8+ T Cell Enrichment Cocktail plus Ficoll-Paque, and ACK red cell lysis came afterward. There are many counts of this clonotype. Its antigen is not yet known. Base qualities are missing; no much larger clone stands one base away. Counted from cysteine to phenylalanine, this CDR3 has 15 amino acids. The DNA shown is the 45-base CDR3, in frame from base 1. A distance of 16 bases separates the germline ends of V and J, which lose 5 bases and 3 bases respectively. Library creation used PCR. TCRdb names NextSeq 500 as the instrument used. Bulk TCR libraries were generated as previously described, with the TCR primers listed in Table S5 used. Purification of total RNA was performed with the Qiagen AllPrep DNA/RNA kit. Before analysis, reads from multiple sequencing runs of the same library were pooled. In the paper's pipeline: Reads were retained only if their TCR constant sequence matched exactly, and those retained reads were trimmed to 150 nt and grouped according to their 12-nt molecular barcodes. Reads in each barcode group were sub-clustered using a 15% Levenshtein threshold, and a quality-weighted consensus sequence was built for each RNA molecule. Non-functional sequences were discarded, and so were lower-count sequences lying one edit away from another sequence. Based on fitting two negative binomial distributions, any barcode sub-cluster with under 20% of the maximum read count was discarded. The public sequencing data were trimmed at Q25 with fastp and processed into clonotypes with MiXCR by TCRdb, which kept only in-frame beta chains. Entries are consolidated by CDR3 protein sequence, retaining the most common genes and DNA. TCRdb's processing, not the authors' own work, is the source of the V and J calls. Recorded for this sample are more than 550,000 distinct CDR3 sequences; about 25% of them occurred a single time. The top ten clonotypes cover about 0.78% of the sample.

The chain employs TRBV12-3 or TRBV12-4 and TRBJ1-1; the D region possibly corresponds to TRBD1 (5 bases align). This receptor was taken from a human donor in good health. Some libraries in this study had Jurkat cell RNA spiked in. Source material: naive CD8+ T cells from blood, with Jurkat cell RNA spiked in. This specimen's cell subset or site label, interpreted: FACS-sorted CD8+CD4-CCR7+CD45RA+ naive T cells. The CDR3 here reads CASSMTDNGYTEAFF. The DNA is TGTGCCAGCAGTATGACGGACAATGGTTACACTGAAGCTTTCTTT.